This T cell receptor (beta chain) stems from a study of vaccination effects on CD4 cells after COVID-19. Profiling relied on immunoSEQ multiplex PCR, and the TCRdb table lists in-frame clones only, not all of them. The table lists 65,000 to 75,000 clones, just under 75% of them singletons. Ahead of sequencing, the ViraFEST assay grew antigen-specific CD4+ T cells using viral peptide pools. On roughly day 9 of culture, CD4+ T cells were separated out. Vaccine administered to participants consisted of two doses of either BNT162b2 or mRNA-1273. As for this clone: Its antigen is still unknown.

With V trimmed by 4 bases and J by 1 base, 2 bases remained unmatched. Germline CDR1 is KGHDR and CDR2 is SFDVKD. The CDR3 runs to 16 residues. The clonotype originates from a human donor who received a COVID-19 vaccine. Sequencing was performed on CD4+ T cells from PBMCs cultured with HCoV-229E spike peptides, taken after COVID-19 vaccination. The chain carries TRBV24-1 and TRBJ2-1; 11 nucleotides line up with TRBD2. CDR3 sequence: CATSDSSGGSYNEQFF. In DNA, the CDR3 is TGTGCCACCAGTGACTCTAGCGGGGGGTCCTACAATGAGCAGTTCTTC.